This T cell receptor (beta chain) was recorded in a study of T-cell memory formation after mild COVID-19. Study observations and caveats: Contracting clones, day 15 to 85, had balanced CD4/CD8, and later expanders favored CD4+.

As for this clonotype: What it binds is not known.

TCRdb reanalysed the 5' RACE reads using MiXCR and keeps one entry per CDR3 protein. The profile covers about 560,000 distinct CDR3 sequences, with 17% appearing a single time and 8.1% taken by the ten largest. The germline V gene has CDR1 SGDLS and CDR2 YYNGEE. The CDR3 has 14 amino acids. Trimming removed 6 bases at V and 1 base at J, with 13 bases between. The chain employs TRBV9 and TRBJ1-2, with a possible D match to TRBD1 (6 bases). The TCR comes from an adult woman who had mild COVID-19 (a few samples of this study predate the infection). Cell type and time point are not known. The sample consisted of PBMCs or a T cell subset sorted from them (not recorded which). This CDR3 is CASNPSDSNYGYTF. The CDR3 bases are TGTGCCAGCAACCCTTCGGACAGTAACTATGGCTACACCTTC.